The following is a TCR beta chain sequence with its context. As yet, its antigen is unknown. This sample was taken from a study of T cell responses to AZD1222 COVID-19 vaccine. Study-level points and caveats: There were mostly white British donors and more females than males, and clonal diversity was possibly underestimated.

Profiling relied on immunoSEQ multiplex PCR, and the TCRdb table lists in-frame clones only, not all of them. Among under 130,000 clones listed, roughly nine tenths were seen once. Between the trimmed V and J ends, which lost 5 bases and 2 bases, there was a span of 17 bases. The CDR3 length is 16 residues. Germline-derived CDR1 and CDR2 are LNHDA and SQIVND (reference sequence). The clonotype was recovered from an adult who received the AZD1222 COVID-19 vaccine. The input for sequencing was peripheral blood, taken 28 days after the second AZD1222 dose. This chain uses TRBV19 with TRBJ2-3; D gene uncertain. This chain's CDR3 is CASSLRRNQPTDTQYF. In DNA form, the CDR3 reads TGTGCCAGTAGTCTCCGCCGGAACCAACCCACAGATACGCAGTATTTT. Based on the CDR3 plus reference TRBV19 and TRBJ2-3, the full variable domain is DGGITQSPKYLFRKEGQNVTLSCEQNLNHDAMYWYRQDPGQGLRLIYYSQIVNDFQKGDIAEGYSVSREKKESFPLTVTSAQKNPTAFYLCASSLRRNQPTDTQYFGPGTRLTVL.